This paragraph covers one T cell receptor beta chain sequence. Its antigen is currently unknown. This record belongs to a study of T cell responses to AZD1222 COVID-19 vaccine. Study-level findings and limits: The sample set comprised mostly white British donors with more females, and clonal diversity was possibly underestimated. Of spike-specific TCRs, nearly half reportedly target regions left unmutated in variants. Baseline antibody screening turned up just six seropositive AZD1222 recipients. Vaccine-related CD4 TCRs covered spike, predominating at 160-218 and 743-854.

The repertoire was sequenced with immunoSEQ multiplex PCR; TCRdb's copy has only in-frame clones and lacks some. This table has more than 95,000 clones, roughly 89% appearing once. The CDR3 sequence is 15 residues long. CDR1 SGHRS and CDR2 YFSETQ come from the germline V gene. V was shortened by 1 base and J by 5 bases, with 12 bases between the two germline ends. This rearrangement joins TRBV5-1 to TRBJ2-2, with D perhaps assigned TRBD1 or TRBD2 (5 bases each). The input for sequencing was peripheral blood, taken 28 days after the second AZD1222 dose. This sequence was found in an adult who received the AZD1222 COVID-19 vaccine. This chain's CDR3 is CASSLSQGRTGELFF. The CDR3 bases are TGCGCCAGCAGCTTGTCTCAGGGACGGACCGGGGAGCTGTTTTTT.